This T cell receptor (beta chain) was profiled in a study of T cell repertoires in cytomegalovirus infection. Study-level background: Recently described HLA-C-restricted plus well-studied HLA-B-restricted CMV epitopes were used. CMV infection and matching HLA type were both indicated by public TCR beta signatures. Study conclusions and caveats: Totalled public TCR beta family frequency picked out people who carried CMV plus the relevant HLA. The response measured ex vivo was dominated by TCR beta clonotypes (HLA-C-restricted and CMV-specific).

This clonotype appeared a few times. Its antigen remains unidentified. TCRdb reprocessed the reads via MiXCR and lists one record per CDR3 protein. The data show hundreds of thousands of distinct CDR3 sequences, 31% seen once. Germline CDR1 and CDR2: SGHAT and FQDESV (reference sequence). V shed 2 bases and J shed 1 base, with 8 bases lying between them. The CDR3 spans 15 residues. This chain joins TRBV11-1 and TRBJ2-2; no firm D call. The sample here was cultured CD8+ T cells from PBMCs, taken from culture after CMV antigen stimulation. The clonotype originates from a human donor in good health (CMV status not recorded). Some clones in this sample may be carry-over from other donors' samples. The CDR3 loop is CASSLKGGNTGELFF. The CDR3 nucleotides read TGTGCCAGCAGCTTAAAGGGCGGGAACACCGGGGAGCTGTTTTTT.